The 6 T cell receptor beta chains below were found in one sample sequenced in a study of cytomegalovirus exposure and HLA in healthy donors. Amplification used 60 Vbeta primers and 13 Jbeta primers. Sequenced by immunoSEQ multiplex PCR; TCRdb stores in-frame clones only, minus some. Of 120,000 or so clones in the sample, roughly 15% were seen once. The sample consisted of PBMCs. These receptors were collected from a woman younger than 30 in good health and CMV-seronegative.

J is TRBJ2-7 and V is TRBV30, with D possibly matching TRBD2 (5 bases). The V end was cut by 3 bases, the J end by 4 bases, with 7 bases between. The CDR3 is 11 residues long. Germline-derived CDR1 and CDR2 are GTSNPN and SVGIG (reference sequence). CDR3 in DNA: TGTGCCTGGAGGGGGAGTTACGAGCAGTACTTC. As protein: CAWRGSYEQYF.

This clone was seen a handful of times. The V call is TRBV5-1, the J call TRBJ2-2; 7 positions match TRBD1. CDR1 and CDR2 (germline): SGHRS, YFSETQ. The CDR3 is 14 amino acids. Losses at the gene ends were 5 bases for V and 6 bases for J; bases not matched to a gene: 7. The CDR3 DNA sequence: TGCGCCAGCAGACCTCAGGGGGTCCCCGGGGAGCTGTTTTTT. Residues: CASRPQGVPGELFF.

The CDR3 nucleotides are TGTGCCAGCATGGGACGGGGACAGAGATATCAGCCCCAGCATTTT. Its translation is CASMGRGQRYQPQHF. V usage is TRBV28 and J usage is TRBJ1-5, with 7 bases lining up with TRBD1. The CDR3 length is 15 residues. Germline-derived CDR1 and CDR2 are MDHEN and SYDVKM. J was trimmed by 5 bases and V by 7 bases; bases with no gene match: 11.

This chain uses TRBV30 with TRBJ1-5; D unresolved. This CDR3 is 13 amino acids long. Germline CDR1 GTSNPN, CDR2 SVGIG (reference sequence). Between the trimmed V and J ends, which lost 1 base and 7 bases, there was a span of 11 bases. Here the CDR3 DNA reads TGTGCCTGGAGTGCCAACCTTCGGCAGCCCCAGCATTTT. Amino acids: CAWSANLRQPQHF.

The chain combines TRBV28 with TRBJ1-5; unclear D gene. The CDR3 is made up of 13 amino acids. Per germline, CDR1 MDHEN and CDR2 SYDVKM. Trimming cost V 2 bases and J 9 bases, with 11 bases left between them. The CDR3 DNA reads TGTGCCAGCAGTTTACGGGATTACCCGCCCCAGCATTTT. This sequence encodes CASSLRDYPPQHF.

The chain is built from TRBV6-5 and TRBJ1-1; 12 nucleotides line up with TRBD1. Germline V gene lookup returns CDR1 MNHEY and CDR2 SVGAGI. The CDR3 extends over 15 amino acids. Trimming took 6 bases from V and 5 from J; bases not matched to a gene: 7. CDR3 bases: TGTGCCAGCAGCCGGGACAGGGGGCCGAGGACTGAAGCTTTCTTT. Translating it yields CASSRDRGPRTEAFF.